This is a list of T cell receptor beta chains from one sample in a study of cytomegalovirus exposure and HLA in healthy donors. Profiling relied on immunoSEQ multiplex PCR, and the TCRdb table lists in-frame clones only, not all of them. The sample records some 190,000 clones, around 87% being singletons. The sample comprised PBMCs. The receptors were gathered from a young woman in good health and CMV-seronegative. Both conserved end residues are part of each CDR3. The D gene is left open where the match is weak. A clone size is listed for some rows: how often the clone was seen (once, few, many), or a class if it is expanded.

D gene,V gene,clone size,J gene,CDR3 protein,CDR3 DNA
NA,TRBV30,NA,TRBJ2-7,CAWSVLRSEQYF,TGTGCCTGGAGTGTACTCCGATCCGAGCAGTACTTC
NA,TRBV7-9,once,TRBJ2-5,CASSLTEETQYF,TGTGCCAGCAGCTTGACAGAAGAGACCCAGTACTTC
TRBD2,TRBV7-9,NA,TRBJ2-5,CASSFALAGDQETQYF,TGTGCCAGCAGCTTTGCACTAGCGGGGGACCAAGAGACCCAGTACTTC
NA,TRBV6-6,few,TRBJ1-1,CASSYHPQGMNTEAFF,TGTGCCAGCAGTTACCATCCACAGGGTATGAACACTGAAGCTTTCTTT
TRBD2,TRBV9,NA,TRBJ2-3,CASSVVRGGSTDTQYF,TGTGCCAGCAGCGTTGTGCGGGGGGGAAGCACAGATACGCAGTATTTT
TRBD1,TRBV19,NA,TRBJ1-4,CASSTQGGTNEKLFF,TGTGCCAGTAGTACCCAGGGGGGAACTAATGAAAAACTGTTTTTT
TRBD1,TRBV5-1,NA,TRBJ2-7,CASSGTVSYEQYF,TGCGCCAGCAGCGGGACAGTCTCCTACGAGCAGTACTTC
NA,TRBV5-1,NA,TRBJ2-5,CASSSPQETQYF,TGCGCCAGCAGCTCCCCACAAGAGACCCAGTACTTC
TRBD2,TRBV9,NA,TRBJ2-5,CASSVAGGNVETQYF,TGTGCCAGCAGCGTAGCGGGAGGGAATGTAGAGACCCAGTACTTC
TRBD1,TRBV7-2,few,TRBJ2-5,CASSYWTGGETQYF,TGTGCCAGCAGCTATTGGACAGGGGGAGAGACCCAGTACTTC
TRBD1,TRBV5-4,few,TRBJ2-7,CASSSPGTGGYEQYF,TGTGCCAGCAGCTCCCCCGGGACAGGGGGCTACGAGCAGTACTTC
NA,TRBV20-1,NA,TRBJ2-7,CSARFLYEQYF,TGCAGTGCTAGATTTCTCTACGAGCAGTACTTC
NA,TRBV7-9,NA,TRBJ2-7,CSSSFSGDYEQYF,TGTTCCAGCAGCTTTTCGGGGGACTACGAGCAGTACTTC
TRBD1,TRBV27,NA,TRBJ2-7,CASSFNLGQGYEQYF,TGTGCCAGCAGTTTCAATCTGGGACAGGGATACGAGCAGTACTTC
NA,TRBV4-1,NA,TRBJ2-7,CASSPSAGTPSLEQYF,TGCGCCAGCAGCCCCTCCGCGGGGACCCCCTCTCTCGAGCAGTACTTC
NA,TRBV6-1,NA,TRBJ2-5,CASSEQVRETQYF,TGTGCCAGCAGTGAGCAGGTTCGGGAGACCCAGTACTTC
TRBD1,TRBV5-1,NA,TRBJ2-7,CASSLVQGPLGYEQYF,TGCGCCAGCAGCTTGGTACAGGGGCCCCTCGGTTACGAGCAGTACTTC
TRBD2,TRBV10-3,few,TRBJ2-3,CAITQGLAGGGTDTQYF,TGTGCCATCACCCAAGGACTAGCGGGGGGAGGCACAGATACGCAGTATTTT
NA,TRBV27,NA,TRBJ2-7,CASSLKVPVTANEQYF,TGTGCCAGCAGTTTGAAGGTCCCCGTGACAGCCAACGAGCAGTACTTC
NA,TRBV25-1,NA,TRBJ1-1,CASSDFTGSAEAFF,TGTGCCAGCAGTGATTTCACAGGGAGTGCTGAAGCTTTCTTT
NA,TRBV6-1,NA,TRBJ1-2,CASSSGPGDYGYTF,TGTGCCAGCTCAAGTGGGCCAGGCGACTATGGCTACACCTTC
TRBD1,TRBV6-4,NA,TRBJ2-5,CASSDSTGGQETQYF,TGTGCCAGCAGTGACTCAACAGGGGGCCAAGAGACCCAGTACTTC
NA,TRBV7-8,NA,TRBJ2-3,CASSPLLWAELNTDTQYF,TGTGCCAGCAGCCCACTTTTGTGGGCAGAGCTGAACACAGATACGCAGTATTTT
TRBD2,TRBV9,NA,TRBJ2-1,CASSASSGSSNEQFF,TGTGCCAGCAGCGCCTCTAGCGGGAGTAGCAATGAGCAGTTCTTC
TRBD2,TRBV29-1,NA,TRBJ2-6,CSVEDRGLRGFGANVLTF,TGCAGCGTTGAAGATCGAGGTTTGCGGGGGTTCGGGGCCAACGTCCTGACTTTC
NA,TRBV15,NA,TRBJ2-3,CATSDREDTQYF,TGTGCCACCAGCGATAGGGAGGATACGCAGTATTTT
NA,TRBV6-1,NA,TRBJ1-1,CASSPNGENTEAFF,TGTGCCAGCAGCCCGAACGGAGAGAACACTGAAGCTTTCTTT
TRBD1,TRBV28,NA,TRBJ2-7,CASRLGQGEQYF,TGTGCCAGCAGGTTGGGACAGGGAGAGCAGTACTTC